Detailed here is one TCR beta chain. Antigen: not known. Everyone who donated was a healthy bone marrow donor. This sample was included in a study of cytomegalovirus exposure and HLA in healthy donors. Study-level points and caveats: The study put 150 to 200 TCR beta chains on its list as cytomegalovirus-associated. Sequencing had likely introduced a cluster of highly shared sequence variants as an artifact.

Per germline, CDR1 LNHDA and CDR2 SQIVND (reference sequence). The CDR3 contains 16 residues. V lost 8 bases and J lost 0; bases outside the gene matches: 7. With 60 Vbeta and 13 Jbeta primers, the PCR was carried out. How the authors handled the data: Counted up in a later analysis, unique TCR beta chains came to about 80 million, with about 10 million shared. Assay: immunoSEQ multiplex PCR; the TCRdb copy retains only in-frame clones and omits some. Clone size and the V and J calls come from that table; the DNA yielded D and trimming. The sample lists some 78,000 clones, 65% to 80% occurring once. This chain connects TRBV19 to TRBJ2-6; 7 positions match TRBD1. Sequencing was performed on PBMCs. The clonotype originates from a middle-aged woman in good health and CMV-seropositive. CDR3 residues: CASHTGVFSGANVLTF. CDR3 bases: TGTGCCAGTCACACAGGGGTGTTCTCTGGGGCCAACGTCCTGACTTTC. Variable domain in full (rest from reference TRBV19 and TRBJ2-6): DGGITQSPKYLFRKEGQNVTLSCEQNLNHDAMYWYRQDPGQGLRLIYYSQIVNDFQKGDIAEGYSVSREKKESFPLTVTSAQKNPTAFYLCASHTGVFSGANVLTFGAGSRLTVL.